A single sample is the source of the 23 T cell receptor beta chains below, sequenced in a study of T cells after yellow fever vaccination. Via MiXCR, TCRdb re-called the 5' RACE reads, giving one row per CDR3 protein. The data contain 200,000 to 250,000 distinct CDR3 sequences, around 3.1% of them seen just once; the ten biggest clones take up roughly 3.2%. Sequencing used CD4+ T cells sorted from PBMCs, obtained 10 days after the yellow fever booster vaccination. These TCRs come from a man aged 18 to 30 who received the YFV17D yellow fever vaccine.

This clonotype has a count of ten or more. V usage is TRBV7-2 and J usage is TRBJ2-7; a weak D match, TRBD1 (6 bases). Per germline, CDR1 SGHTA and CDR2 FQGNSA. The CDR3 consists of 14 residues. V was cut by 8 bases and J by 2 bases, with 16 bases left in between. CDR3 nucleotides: TGTGCCAGCGAACAATCGGCAGGGGCCTACGAGCAGTACTTC. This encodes CASEQSAGAYEQYF.

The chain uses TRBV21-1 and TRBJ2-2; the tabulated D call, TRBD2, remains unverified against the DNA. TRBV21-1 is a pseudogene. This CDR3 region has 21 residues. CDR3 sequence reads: CASSKQRQGLAGAASGGELFF. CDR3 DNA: TGTGCCAGCAGCAAACAACGACAGGGGCTAGCGGGGGCGGCGAGCGGAGGGGAGCTGTTTTTT.

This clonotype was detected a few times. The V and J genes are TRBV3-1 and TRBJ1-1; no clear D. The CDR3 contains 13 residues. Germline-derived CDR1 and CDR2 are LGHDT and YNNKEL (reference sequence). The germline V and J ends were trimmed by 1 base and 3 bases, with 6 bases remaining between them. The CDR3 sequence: CASSQVRDTEAFF. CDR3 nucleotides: TGTGCCAGCAGCCAAGTAAGGGACACTGAAGCTTTCTTT.

CDR3 protein: CASSQDKAGVSYNEQFF. DNA of the CDR3: TGTGCCAGCAGCCAAGATAAAGCGGGGGTCTCCTACAATGAGCAGTTCTTC. The chain carries TRBV4-2 and TRBJ2-1; 8 nucleotides align to TRBD2. V shed 0 bases and J 0 bases; nucleotides not matched to a gene: 4. CDR1 is LGHNA and CDR2 is YNFKEQ in the germline V gene. CDR3 length equals 17 residues.

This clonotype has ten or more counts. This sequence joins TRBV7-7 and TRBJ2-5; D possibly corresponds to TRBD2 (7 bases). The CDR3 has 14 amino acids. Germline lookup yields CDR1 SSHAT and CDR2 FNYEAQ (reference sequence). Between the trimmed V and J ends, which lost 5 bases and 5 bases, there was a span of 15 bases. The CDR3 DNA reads TGTGCCAGCAGCCCTCGGGGGGCCAGTGAGACCCAGTACTTC. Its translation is CASSPRGASETQYF.

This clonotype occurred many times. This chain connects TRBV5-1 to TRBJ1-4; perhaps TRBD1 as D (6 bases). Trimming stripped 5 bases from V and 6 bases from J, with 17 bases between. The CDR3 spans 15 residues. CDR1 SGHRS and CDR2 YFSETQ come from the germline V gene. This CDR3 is CASRTLGGEDEKLFF. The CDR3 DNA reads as TGCGCCAGCAGGACCTTGGGGGGCGAGGATGAAAAACTGTTTTTT.

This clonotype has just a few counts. CDR3 sequence: CSAKDATVNTEAFF. CDR3 nucleotides: TGCAGTGCTAAGGATGCGACCGTGAACACTGAAGCTTTCTTT. The chain is built from TRBV20-1 and TRBJ1-1, with D uncertain. V lost 4 bases and J lost 0, with 12 bases in between. Germline assignment: CDR1 DFQATT and CDR2 SNEGSKA (reference sequence). The CDR3 totals 14 residues.

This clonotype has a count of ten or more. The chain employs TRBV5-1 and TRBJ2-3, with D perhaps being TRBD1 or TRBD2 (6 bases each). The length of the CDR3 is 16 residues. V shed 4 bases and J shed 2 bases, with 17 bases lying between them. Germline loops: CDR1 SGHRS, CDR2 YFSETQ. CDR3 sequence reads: CASSPKEGGPTDTQYF. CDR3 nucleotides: TGCGCCAGCAGCCCCAAGGAGGGGGGCCCCACAGATACGCAGTATTTT. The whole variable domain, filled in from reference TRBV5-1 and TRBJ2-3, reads KAGVTQTPRYLIKTRGQQVTLSCSPISGHRSVSWYQQTPGQGLQFLFEYFSETQRNKGNFPGRFSGRQFSNSRSEMNVSTLELGDSALYLCASSPKEGGPTDTQYFGPGTRLTVL.

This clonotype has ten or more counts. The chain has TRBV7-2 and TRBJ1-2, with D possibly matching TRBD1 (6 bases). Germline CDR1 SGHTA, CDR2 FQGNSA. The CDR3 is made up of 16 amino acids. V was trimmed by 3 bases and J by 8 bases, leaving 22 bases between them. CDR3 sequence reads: CASSFEMTGTIRGYTF. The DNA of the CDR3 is TGTGCCAGCAGCTTCGAGATGACCGGGACAATCAGAGGCTACACCTTC.

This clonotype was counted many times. Here the CDR3 DNA reads TGTGCCAGCAGTTTAAACACGAACTATGGCTACACCTTC. Amino acids: CASSLNTNYGYTF. This chain links TRBV12-3 or TRBV12-4 with TRBJ1-2; D is uncertain. Trimming shortened V by 2 bases and J by 2 bases, and 6 bases separated the two germline ends. The CDR3 has 13 amino acids.

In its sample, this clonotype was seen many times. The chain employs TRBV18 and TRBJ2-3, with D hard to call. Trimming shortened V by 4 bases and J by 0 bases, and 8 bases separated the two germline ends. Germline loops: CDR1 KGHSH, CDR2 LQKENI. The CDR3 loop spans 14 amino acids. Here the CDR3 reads CASSRGQSTDTQYF. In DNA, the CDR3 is TGTGCCAGCTCACGAGGCCAGAGCACAGATACGCAGTATTTT. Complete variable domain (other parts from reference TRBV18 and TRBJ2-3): NAGVMQNPRHLVRRRGQEARLRCSPMKGHSHVYWYRQLPEEGLKFMVYLQKENIIDESGMPKERFSAEFPKEGPSILRIQQVVRGDSAAYFCASSRGQSTDTQYFGPGTRLTVL.

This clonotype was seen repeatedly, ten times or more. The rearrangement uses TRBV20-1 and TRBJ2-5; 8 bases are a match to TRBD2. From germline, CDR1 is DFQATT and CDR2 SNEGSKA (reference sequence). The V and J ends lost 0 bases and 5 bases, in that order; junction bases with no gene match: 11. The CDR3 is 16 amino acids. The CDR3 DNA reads TGCAGTGCTAGAGATCGACCGGGGGGGCCTAGTGAGACCCAGTACTTC. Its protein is CSARDRPGGPSETQYF.

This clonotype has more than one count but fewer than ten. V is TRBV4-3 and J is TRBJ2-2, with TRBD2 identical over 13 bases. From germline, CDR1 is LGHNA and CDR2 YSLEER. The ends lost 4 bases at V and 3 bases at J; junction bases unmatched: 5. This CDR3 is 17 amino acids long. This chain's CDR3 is CASSLGLAGDYTGELFF. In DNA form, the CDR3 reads TGCGCCAGCAGCCTCGGACTAGCGGGGGACTACACCGGGGAGCTGTTTTTT.

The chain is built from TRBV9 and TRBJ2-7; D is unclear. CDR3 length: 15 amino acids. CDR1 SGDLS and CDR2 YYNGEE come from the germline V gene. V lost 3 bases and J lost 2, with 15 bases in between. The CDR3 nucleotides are TGTGCCAGCAGCGAGGCGGTCGGACCGGCCTACGAGCAGTACTTC. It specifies CASSEAVGPAYEQYF.

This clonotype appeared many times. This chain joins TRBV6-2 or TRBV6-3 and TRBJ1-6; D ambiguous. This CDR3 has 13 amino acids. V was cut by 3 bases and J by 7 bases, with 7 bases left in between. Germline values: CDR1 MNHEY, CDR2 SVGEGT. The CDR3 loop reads CASSYDWNSPLHF. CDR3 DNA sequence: TGTGCCAGCAGTTATGACTGGAATTCACCCCTCCACTTT.

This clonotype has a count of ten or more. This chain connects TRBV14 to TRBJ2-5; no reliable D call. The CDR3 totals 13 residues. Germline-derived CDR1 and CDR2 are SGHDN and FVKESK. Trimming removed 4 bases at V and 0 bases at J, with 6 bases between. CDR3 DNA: TGTGCCAGCAGCCCCGGGTACCAAGAGACCCAGTACTTC. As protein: CASSPGYQETQYF.

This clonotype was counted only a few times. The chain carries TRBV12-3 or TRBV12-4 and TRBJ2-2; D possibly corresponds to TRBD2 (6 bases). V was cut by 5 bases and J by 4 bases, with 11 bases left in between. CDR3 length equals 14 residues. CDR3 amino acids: CASSKRAGTGELFF. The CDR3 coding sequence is TGTGCCAGCAGTAAGCGGGCCGGCACCGGGGAGCTGTTTTTT.

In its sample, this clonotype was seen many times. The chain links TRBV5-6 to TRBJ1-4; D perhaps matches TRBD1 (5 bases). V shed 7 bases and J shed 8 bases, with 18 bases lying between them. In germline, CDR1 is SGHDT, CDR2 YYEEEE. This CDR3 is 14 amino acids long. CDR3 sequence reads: CASLNRRQGEKLFF. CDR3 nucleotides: TGTGCCAGCCTGAACAGGAGGCAAGGCGAAAAACTGTTTTTT.

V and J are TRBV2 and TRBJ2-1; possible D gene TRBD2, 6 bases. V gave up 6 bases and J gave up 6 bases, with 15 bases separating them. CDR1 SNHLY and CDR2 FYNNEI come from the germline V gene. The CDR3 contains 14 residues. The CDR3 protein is CASRGGRESNEQFF. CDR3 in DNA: TGTGCCAGCAGGGGGGGTAGGGAGAGCAATGAGCAGTTCTTC.

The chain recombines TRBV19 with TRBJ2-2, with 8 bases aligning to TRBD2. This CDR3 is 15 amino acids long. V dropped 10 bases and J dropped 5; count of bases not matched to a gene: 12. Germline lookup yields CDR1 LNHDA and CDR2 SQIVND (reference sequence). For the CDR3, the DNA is TGTGCCACTGTATACGGGGGGGCAGGAACCGGGGAGCTGTTTTTT. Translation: CATVYGGAGTGELFF.

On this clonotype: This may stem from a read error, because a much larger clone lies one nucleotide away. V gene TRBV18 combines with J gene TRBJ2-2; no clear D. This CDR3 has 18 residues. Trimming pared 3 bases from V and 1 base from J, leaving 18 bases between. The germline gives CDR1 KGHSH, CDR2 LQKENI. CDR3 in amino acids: CASSPTARRSLNTGELFF. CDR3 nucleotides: TGTGCCAGCTCACCCACGGCCCGACGCTCCCTGAACACCGGGGAGCTGTTTTTT.

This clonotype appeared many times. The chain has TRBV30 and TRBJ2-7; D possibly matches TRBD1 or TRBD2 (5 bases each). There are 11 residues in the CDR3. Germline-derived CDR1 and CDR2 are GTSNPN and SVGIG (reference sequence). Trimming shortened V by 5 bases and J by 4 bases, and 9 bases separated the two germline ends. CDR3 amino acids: CAWGDLYEQYF. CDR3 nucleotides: TGTGCCTGGGGGGACCTTTACGAGCAGTACTTC.

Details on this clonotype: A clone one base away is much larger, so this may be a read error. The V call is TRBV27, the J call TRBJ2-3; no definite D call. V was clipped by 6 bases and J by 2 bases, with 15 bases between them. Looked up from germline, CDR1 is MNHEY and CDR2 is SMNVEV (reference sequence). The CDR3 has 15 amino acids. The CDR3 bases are TGTGCCAGCAGATTCAGGTGCTTACACACAGATACGCAGTATTTT. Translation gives CASRFRCLHTDTQYF.